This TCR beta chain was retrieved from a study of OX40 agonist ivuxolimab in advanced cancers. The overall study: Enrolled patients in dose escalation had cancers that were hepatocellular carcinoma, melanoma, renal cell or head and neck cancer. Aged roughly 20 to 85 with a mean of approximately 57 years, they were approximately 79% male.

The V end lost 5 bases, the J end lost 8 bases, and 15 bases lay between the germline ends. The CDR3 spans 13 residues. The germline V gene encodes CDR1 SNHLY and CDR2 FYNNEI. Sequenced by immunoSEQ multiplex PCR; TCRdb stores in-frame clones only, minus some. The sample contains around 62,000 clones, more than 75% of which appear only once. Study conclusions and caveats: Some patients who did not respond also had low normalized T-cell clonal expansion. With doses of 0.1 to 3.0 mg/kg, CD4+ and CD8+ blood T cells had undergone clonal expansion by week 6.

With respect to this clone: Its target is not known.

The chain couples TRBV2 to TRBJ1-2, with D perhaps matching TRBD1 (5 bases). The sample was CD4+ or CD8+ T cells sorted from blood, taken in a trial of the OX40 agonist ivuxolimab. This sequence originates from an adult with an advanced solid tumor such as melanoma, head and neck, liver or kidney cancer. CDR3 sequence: CASSFTGLEGYTF. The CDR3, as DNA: TGTGCCAGCAGTTTTACAGGATTGGAAGGCTACACCTTC.